This is a list of T cell receptor beta chains from one sample in a study of regulatory T cells in long-lasting Graves disease. TCRdb recomputed calls from the multiplex PCR reads with MiXCR, one row per CDR3 protein. This table holds 530,000 or so distinct CDR3 sequences, around 15% found once. The same sample was also used in a study of T cells in Graves' hyperthyroidism and ophthalmopathy.

The sequencing used peripheral blood mononuclear cells (PBMCs), collected at new diagnosis, from a patient treated with antithyroid drugs. The receptors originated from a man aged 18 to 35 with Graves disease. The CDR3 runs from the conserved cysteine through the conserved F or W. The order of the fields is J gene, V gene, CDR3 protein.

TRBJ2-7 | TRBV27 | CASRQTGTGYEQYF
TRBJ2-3 | TRBV3-1 | CASSPSGAADTQYF
TRBJ2-5 | TRBV19 | CASRMGQGPQTQYF
TRBJ2-7 | TRBV7-9 | CASSPSGNIAYEQYF
TRBJ2-3 | TRBV13 | CASSSSSDTDTQYF
TRBJ1-4 | TRBV5-1 | CASSLSPGAIEKLFF
TRBJ2-6 | TRBV2 | CASRPGSGANVLTF
TRBJ2-5 | TRBV11-2 | CASRAFGTGETQYF
TRBJ2-2 | TRBV27 | CASKGIGEAGELFF
TRBJ2-5 | TRBV11-1 | CASSFAVGGETQYF
TRBJ2-7 | TRBV7-9 | CASSLGTGVHEQYF
TRBJ2-1 | TRBV20-1 | CSASNQEFGDEQFF
TRBJ2-2 | TRBV5-5 | CASSLVGGRAGELFF
TRBJ1-5 | TRBV5-1 | CASSSGQGEGQPQHF
TRBJ2-7 | TRBV28 | CASSPAYTAGGNEQYF